Presented here are 29 T cell receptor beta chains from one specimen sequenced in a study of blood T cell repertoires in COVID-19. TCRdb's table, derived via immunoSEQ multiplex PCR, lists solely in-frame clones and lacks some. Of more than 300,000 clones listed, approximately 87% are singletons. The specimen was peripheral blood. These receptors were collected from a woman aged 45 to 65 with COVID-19, enrolled during active disease.

The chain joins TRBV6-6 to TRBJ1-1, with D tentatively TRBD1 (6 bases). CDR1 MNHNY and CDR2 SVGAGI come from the germline V gene (reference sequence). The ends were cut back, 2 bases at V and 5 bases at J, with 12 bases in the middle. The CDR3 extends over 14 amino acids. The CDR3 DNA reads as TGTGCCAGCAGTTACATACAGGGAGGGACTGAAGCTTTCTTT. Translating it yields CASSYIQGGTEAFF.

This chain uses TRBV27 with TRBJ2-2, with D unclear. The CDR3 has 16 residues. The germline V gene has CDR1 MNHEY and CDR2 SMNVEV (reference sequence). Trimming took 3 bases from V and 1 from J, leaving 12 bases between them. In DNA form, the CDR3 reads TGTGCCAGCAGTTTCCCCCTTACCGGGAACACCGGGGAGCTGTTTTTT. This codes for CASSFPLTGNTGELFF.

In the case of this clone: One junction end does not reproduce the germline sequence, and a read error may be involved. The rearrangement joins TRBV19 to TRBJ1-5, with D perhaps matching TRBD1 (5 bases). Per germline, CDR1 LNHDA and CDR2 SQIVND (reference sequence). The CDR3 contains 16 residues. CDR3 sequence reads: CASSIPNRRSYQPQHF. CDR3 nucleotides: TGTGCCAGTAGTATCCCCAACAGGCGTAGCTATCAGCCCCAGCATTTT.

V and J are TRBV7-2 and TRBJ2-2; 7 bases match TRBD2. The CDR3 sequence is 17 residues long. J gave up 5 bases and V 4 bases, and 13 bases lay outside the gene matches. CDR1 SGHTA and CDR2 FQGNSA come from the germline V gene. CDR3 in amino acids: CASSSGIGLVVTGELFF. CDR3 nucleotides: TGTGCCAGCAGCTCAGGGATTGGACTAGTGGTAACCGGGGAGCTGTTTTTT. The variable domain in full, completed from reference TRBV7-2 and TRBJ2-2, reads GAGVSQSPSNKVTEKGKDVELRCDPISGHTALYWYRQSLGQGLEFLIYFQGNSAPDKSGLPSDRFSAERTGGSVSTLTIQRTQQEDSAVYLCASSSGIGLVVTGELFFGEGSRLTVL.

The DNA of the CDR3 is TGTGCCTTTGACAGGGACAACTACGAGCAGTACTTC. This translates into CAFDRDNYEQYF. The chain recombines TRBV30 with TRBJ2-7, with TRBD1 identical over 7 bases. This CDR3 comprises 12 residues. With V trimmed by 7 bases and J by 3 bases, 6 bases remained unmatched. Germline V gene lookup returns CDR1 GTSNPN and CDR2 SVGIG (reference sequence).

The chain employs TRBV30 and TRBJ1-4; D is unresolved. Per germline, CDR1 GTSNPN and CDR2 SVGIG (reference sequence). V was clipped by 0 bases and J by 8 bases, with 4 bases between them. CDR3 size: 11 residues. The CDR3 protein is CAWSVEEKLFF. The CDR3 nucleotides read TGTGCCTGGAGTGTGGAGGAAAAACTGTTTTTT.

The chain has TRBV5-1 and TRBJ1-3; 8 bases line up with TRBD1. The CDR3 extends over 17 amino acids. V trimming: 2 bases; J trimming: 2 bases; junction bases outside the gene matches: 9. The V gene's germline CDR1 is SGHRS and CDR2 YFSETQ. DNA of the CDR3: TGCGCCAGCAGCTTAAGATCTCAGGGGGCCCCTGGAAACACCATATATTTT. Its translation: CASSLRSQGAPGNTIYF.

The chain links TRBV6-5 to TRBJ2-5, with 8 nucleotides matching TRBD1. Germline V gives CDR1 MNHEY, CDR2 SVGAGI. The CDR3 length is 13 residues. Trimming took 5 bases from V and 5 from J; bases not matched to a gene: 4. The chain's CDR3 is CASSTRGPETQYF. CDR3 bases: TGTGCCAGCAGTACCAGGGGGCCTGAGACCCAGTACTTC.

This chain links TRBV6-5 with TRBJ1-4, with D hard to call. Trimming stripped 4 bases from V and 7 bases from J, with 13 bases between. This CDR3 has 14 residues. CDR1 and CDR2 from the germline V gene are MNHEY and SVGAGI. CDR3 residues: CASSLRVPTEKLFF. The CDR3 DNA follows: TGTGCCAGCAGTTTGAGAGTTCCAACTGAAAAACTGTTTTTT.

This sequence joins TRBV2 and TRBJ2-7; a possible D gene is TRBD1 (5 bases). The CDR3 is 12 amino acids. The V gene's germline CDR1 is SNHLY and CDR2 FYNNEI. Trimming shortened V by 7 bases and J by 4 bases, and 11 bases separated the two germline ends. CDR3 residues: CASTAQGYEQYF. The CDR3 DNA sequence: TGTGCCAGCACCGCTCAGGGATACGAGCAGTACTTC. The complete variable domain, with remaining parts taken from reference TRBV2 and TRBJ2-7, reads EPEVTQTPSHQVTQMGQEVILRCVPISNHLYFYWYRQILGQKVEFLVSFYNNEISEKSEIFDDQFSVERPDGSNFTLKIRSTKLEDSAMYFCASTAQGYEQYFGPGTRLTVT.

The chain uses TRBV10-2 and TRBJ1-4; 7 bases agree with TRBD1. From germline, CDR1 is WSHSY and CDR2 SAAADI. The CDR3 spans 14 residues. V lost 5 bases to trimming and J lost 5 bases; unmatched junction nucleotides: 5. CDR3 in amino acids: CASSKTGLNEKLFF. CDR3 bases: TGCGCCAGCAGTAAGACAGGGCTGAATGAAAAACTGTTTTTT.

The rearrangement uses TRBV19 and TRBJ1-2; D unclear. This CDR3 comprises 12 residues. Trimming stripped 4 bases from V and 4 bases from J, with 7 bases between. CDR1 and CDR2 from the germline V gene are LNHDA and SQIVND (reference sequence). CDR3 protein: CASSNKPYGYTF. The CDR3 DNA sequence: TGTGCCAGTAGTAATAAGCCCTATGGCTACACCTTC.

This sequence joins TRBV11-1 and TRBJ2-1; 11 bases agree with TRBD2. CDR1 and CDR2 (germline): SGHAT, FQDESV (reference sequence). V lost 1 base and J lost 3; bases outside the gene matches: 2. The CDR3 spans 16 residues. CDR3 sequence (DNA): TGTGCCAGCAGCTTAGGAGGGACTAGCGGCTACAATGAGCAGTTCTTC. Translated: CASSLGGTSGYNEQFF.

This clone has a handful of counts. The chain employs TRBV11-3 and TRBJ2-1; 7 bases are a match to TRBD2. CDR1 is SGHNT, CDR2 YENEEA, per germline. CDR3 length: 15 residues. With 5 bases clipped from V and 4 bases from J, the junction kept 8 bases outside the gene matches. The DNA for the CDR3 is TGTGCCAGCAGCCGAAGACTAGCAGTTTACAATGAGCAGTTCTTC. Translating it yields CASSRRLAVYNEQFF.

This chain's CDR3 is CASSFGQRYFSGANVLTF. For the CDR3, the DNA is TGCGCCAGCAGCTTCGGACAGCGGTACTTCTCTGGGGCCAACGTCCTGACTTTC. The chain recombines TRBV5-1 with TRBJ2-6; D perhaps matches TRBD1 (6 bases). Trimming took off 2 bases at V and 0 bases at J, with 15 bases between the two ends. The CDR3 is made up of 18 amino acids. Per germline, CDR1 SGHRS and CDR2 YFSETQ.

CDR3 sequence (DNA): TGTGCCAGCAGCCAAGATAGTTCAGGAAACTACGAGCAGTACTTC. It encodes CASSQDSSGNYEQYF. This rearrangement joins TRBV3-1 (or the pseudogene TRBV3-2) to TRBJ2-7; no clear D gene. The CDR3 runs 15 residues. Germline V gives CDR1 LGHDT, CDR2 YNNKEL (reference sequence). Between the trimmed V and J ends, which lost 0 bases and 3 bases, there was a span of 12 bases.

CDR3 sequence reads: CASSRLAGGNEQFF. CDR3 nucleotides: TGTGCCAGCAGTCGACTAGCGGGAGGCAATGAGCAGTTCTTC. V is TRBV27 and J is TRBJ2-1, with 13 nucleotides matching TRBD2. V shed 5 bases, J shed 6 bases, and the junction held 1 base outside the gene matches. From germline, CDR1 is MNHEY and CDR2 SMNVEV (reference sequence). CDR3 length: 14 residues.

The rearrangement uses TRBV6-5 and TRBJ1-2; TRBD1 matches 7 bases. Germline V lookup: CDR1 MNHEY, CDR2 SVGAGI. The V segment lost 5 bases and the J segment 2 bases; nucleotides outside the gene matches: 5. The CDR3 runs 14 residues. This CDR3 reads CASSTDRANYGYTF. The CDR3 DNA sequence: TGTGCCAGCAGTACCGACAGGGCGAACTATGGCTACACCTTC.

On this clone itself: Other DNA sequences from this sample encode an identical CDR3 as well. The V gene is TRBV3-1 (or the pseudogene TRBV3-2), the J gene TRBJ2-3; 8 nucleotides match TRBD2. The CDR3 totals 15 residues. Trimming at V came to 4 bases and at J to 3 bases, leaving 6 bases not matched to a gene. CDR1 and CDR2 from the germline V gene are LGHDT and YNNKEL (reference sequence). CDR3 nucleotide sequence: TGTGCCAGCAGCCTATTGGCGGGGGGAACAGATACGCAGTATTTT. The encoded protein is CASSLLAGGTDTQYF.

V usage is TRBV5-1 and J usage is TRBJ2-1; TRBD2 matches 9 bases. J was trimmed by 3 bases and V by 0 bases; bases with no gene match: 13. Germline CDR1 reads SGHRS; CDR2 reads YFSETQ. The CDR3 is made up of 19 amino acids. CDR3 sequence: CASSLVFLRGRAGYNEQFF. CDR3 bases: TGCGCCAGCAGCTTGGTCTTTCTACGCGGGAGGGCCGGCTACAATGAGCAGTTCTTC.

This chain connects TRBV24-1 to TRBJ1-5, with a weak D call TRBD1 (5 bases). Between the trimmed V and J ends, which lost 4 bases and 4 bases, there was a span of 13 bases. Germline CDR1 KGHDR, CDR2 SFDVKD. This CDR3 is built from 15 residues. The CDR3: CATSDSAGNNQPQHF. As DNA, the CDR3 is TGTGCCACCAGTGACTCGGCAGGGAATAATCAGCCCCAGCATTTT.

The V and J genes are TRBV7-9 and TRBJ2-1; 8 bases line up with TRBD2. Trimming at V came to 3 bases and at J to 8 bases, leaving 15 bases not matched to a gene. This CDR3 contains 17 residues. From germline, CDR1 is SEHNR and CDR2 FQNEAQ (reference sequence). The CDR3 DNA follows: TGTGCCAGCAGCTTTAGGTCGTCGGGACTAGTGGCCTATGAGCAGTTCTTC. Its protein product is CASSFRSSGLVAYEQFF.

V gene TRBV3-1 (or the pseudogene TRBV3-2) combines with J gene TRBJ2-1, with 11 bases aligning to TRBD2. The J segment lost 6 bases and the V segment lost 1 base, leaving 11 bases of the junction unmatched. CDR1 is LGHDT, CDR2 YNNKEL, per germline (reference sequence). CDR3 length equals 18 residues. The chain's CDR3 is CASSQVFGSLAGVNEQFF. The CDR3 DNA is TGTGCCAGCAGCCAAGTTTTCGGGTCACTAGCGGGAGTCAATGAGCAGTTCTTC.

The J gene is TRBJ2-1, the V gene TRBV9; 8 nucleotides align to TRBD2. The J segment lost 4 bases and the V segment lost 0 bases, leaving 3 bases of the junction unmatched. The germline V gene has CDR1 SGDLS and CDR2 YYNGEE. The CDR3 has 15 residues. CDR3 protein: CASSVAGTSYNEQFF. CDR3 coding DNA: TGTGCCAGCAGCGTAGCTGGGACTAGTTACAATGAGCAGTTCTTC. The full variable domain, completed using reference TRBV9 and TRBJ2-1, is DSGVTQTPKHLITATGQRVTLRCSPRSGDLSVYWYQQSLDQGLQFLIQYYNGEERAKGNILERFSAQQFPDLHSELNLSSLELGDSALYFCASSVAGTSYNEQFFGPGTRLTVL.

The rearrangement links TRBV19 to TRBJ2-3; 10 bases are a match to TRBD1. Germline values: CDR1 LNHDA, CDR2 SQIVND (reference sequence). J was trimmed by 2 bases and V by 6 bases; bases with no gene match: 8. The CDR3 totals 16 residues. The DNA for the CDR3 is TGTGCCAGTAGAGACAGGGACAGGGGAGTCACAGATACGCAGTATTTT. Its translation: CASRDRDRGVTDTQYF. Based on the CDR3 plus reference TRBV19 and TRBJ2-3, the full variable domain is DGGITQSPKYLFRKEGQNVTLSCEQNLNHDAMYWYRQDPGQGLRLIYYSQIVNDFQKGDIAEGYSVSREKKESFPLTVTSAQKNPTAFYLCASRDRDRGVTDTQYFGPGTRLTVL.

V is TRBV25-1 and J is TRBJ2-7; TRBD1 agrees at 8 bases. Germline lookup yields CDR1 MGHDK and CDR2 SYGVNS. With 3 bases clipped from V and 4 bases from J, the junction kept 11 bases outside the gene matches. The CDR3 length is 16 residues. The CDR3 region is CASSDLKDRARYEQYF. CDR3 bases: TGTGCCAGCAGTGACTTAAAGGACAGGGCAAGGTACGAGCAGTACTTC.

The genes are TRBV5-4 and TRBJ2-1; 12 positions agree with TRBD1. The CDR3 has 18 amino acids. Germline CDR1 SGHNT, CDR2 YYREEE (reference sequence). V shed 4 bases, J shed 0 bases, and the junction held 8 bases outside the gene matches. The CDR3: CASSAGQGARSSYNEQFF. The DNA for the CDR3 is TGTGCCAGCAGCGCGGGACAGGGGGCGAGAAGCTCCTACAATGAGCAGTTCTTC.

The chain recombines TRBV11-3 with TRBJ2-1; perhaps TRBD2 as D (6 bases). This CDR3 has 14 residues. Trimming stripped 7 bases from V and 5 bases from J, with 15 bases between. In germline, CDR1 is SGHNT, CDR2 YENEEA. CDR3 in amino acids: CASKASDIDNEQFF. The CDR3, as DNA: TGTGCCAGCAAGGCTAGCGATATCGACAATGAGCAGTTCTTC.

This clone was seen more than once but under ten times. The V call is TRBV11-3, the J call TRBJ1-1; D call uncertain. Germline V gene sequence: CDR1 SGHNT, CDR2 YENEEA. V was shortened by 7 bases and J by 5 bases, with 8 bases between the two germline ends. The CDR3 is 11 amino acids. The CDR3 nucleotides are TGTGCCAGCACCCGAGATACTGAAGCTTTCTTT. It codes for CASTRDTEAFF.